Included here is one T cell receptor (beta chain) sequence, with context. Clones were sequenced by immunoSEQ multiplex PCR, and TCRdb holds only the in-frame ones, with some missing. The repertoire holds 90,000 to 150,000 clones, with roughly three quarters as singletons. CDR1 and CDR2 from the germline V gene are KGHDR and SFDVKD. V was clipped by 4 bases and J by 0 bases; unmatched bases: 14. CDR3 size: 21 residues. The data derive from a study of blood T cell repertoires in COVID-19. Study at large: Sources were T cells, B-cell-depleted T cells, or PBMCs; the material itself was cDNA or gDNA.

This clonotype was sampled from a human donor in a cohort sampled during active COVID-19. Sequencing was carried out using peripheral blood. The rearrangement links TRBV24-1 to TRBJ2-1, with 13 bases lining up with TRBD2. The CDR3 protein is CATSDPRRLAGGPSSYNEQFF. CDR3 DNA: TGTGCCACCAGTGACCCTCGGAGACTAGCGGGGGGTCCAAGCTCCTACAATGAGCAGTTCTTC.